The 12 T cell receptor beta chains below were found in one sample sequenced in a study of blood T cells in healthy people across ages. It was with a sample-barcoded 5' primer and a J-beta primer mix that a second PCR of roughly 6 to 12 cycles was run. One entry per CDR3 protein results from TCRdb running MiXCR on the 5' RACE reads. Here the sample spans 650,000 to 700,000 distinct CDR3 sequences, roughly 30% being singletons. Source material: blood. The receptors were gathered from an elderly woman in good health.

This clonotype appeared many times. The chain links TRBV12-3 or TRBV12-4 to TRBJ1-4; D is uncertain. The CDR3 runs to 14 residues. Trimming stripped 4 bases from V and 7 bases from J, with 13 bases between. The DNA for the CDR3 is TGTGCCAGCAGTTCTAGTCCCCAAAGTGAAAAACTGTTTTTT. Translation gives CASSSSPQSEKLFF.

In its sample, this clonotype was seen many times. The rearrangement joins TRBV20-1 to TRBJ2-7, with D perhaps matching TRBD1 (6 bases). Germline CDR1 is DFQATT and CDR2 is SNEGSKA (reference sequence). This CDR3 contains 14 residues. Trimming cost V 6 bases and J 0 bases, with 15 bases left between them. In DNA form, the CDR3 reads TGCAGTGCATTGGACAGACCCAGCTCCTACGAGCAGTACTTC. This gives the protein CSALDRPSSYEQYF.

V is TRBV7-2 and J is TRBJ2-4, with TRBD2 matching 7 bases. After removal of 7 bases from V and 13 bases from J, the junction contained 7 bases not matched to a gene. This CDR3 has 11 amino acids. Germline V CDR1 and CDR2: SGHTA, FQGNSA. The CDR3 DNA reads as TGTGCCAGCACCTTTGCGGGAGAGCAGTACTTC. This codes for CASTFAGEQYF.

Comments on this clonotype: A much larger clone sits a single nucleotide away, making a read error possible. The rearrangement uses TRBV29-1 and TRBJ2-7; D is possibly TRBD1 or TRBD2 (5 bases each). V dropped 4 bases and J dropped 3 bases, with 10 bases sitting between them. The CDR3 covers 12 residues. Germline loops: CDR1 SQVTM, CDR2 ANQGSEA. DNA for the CDR3: TGCAGCGTTGGGGACCTATGCTACGAGCAGTACTTC. As protein: CSVGDLCYEQYF.

Notes on this clonotype: A read error may explain this, as a much larger clone is one base away. The chain links TRBV4-2 to TRBJ2-3, with TRBD2 matching over 12 bases. In germline, CDR1 is LGHNA, CDR2 YNFKEQ. J gave up 11 bases and V 0 bases, and 9 bases lay outside the gene matches. The CDR3 contains 16 residues. CDR3 DNA sequence: TGTGCCAGCAGCCAAGAAGAACTAGCGGGGGGTAAGGAGCAGTATTTT. This gives the protein CASSQEELAGGKEQYF.

The chain has TRBV20-1 and TRBJ1-1; the match to TRBD1 covers 9 bases. With V trimmed by 7 bases and J by 4 bases, 4 bases remained unmatched. This CDR3 is 12 amino acids long. Germline values: CDR1 DFQATT, CDR2 SNEGSKA (reference sequence). This chain's CDR3 is CSGKTGGTEAFF. As DNA, the CDR3 is TGCAGTGGTAAGACAGGGGGCACTGAAGCTTTCTTT.

This clonotype showed up just once. Since a much larger clone is just one base distant, this may be a read error. The V gene is TRBV7-9, the J gene TRBJ2-3; D ambiguous. CDR1 is SEHNR, CDR2 FQNEAQ, per germline (reference sequence). The CDR3 runs 12 residues. The CDR3 DNA reads TGTGCCAGCAGCTACCAACCAGCAACGCAGGATTTT. This gives the protein CASSYQPATQDF.

This clonotype came up many times. CDR3: CAWSVQGPTEQFF. CDR3 sequence (DNA): TGTGCCTGGAGTGTACAGGGCCCTACTGAGCAGTTCTTC. This chain connects TRBV30 to TRBJ2-1; D perhaps matches TRBD1 (6 bases). Trimming shortened V by 0 bases and J by 9 bases, and 12 bases separated the two germline ends. The CDR3 covers 13 residues. Germline-derived CDR1 and CDR2 are GTSNPN and SVGIG (reference sequence).

The chain couples TRBV7-2 to TRBJ2-1; 7 positions match TRBD2. Trimming took 1 base from V and 6 from J; bases not matched to a gene: 9. Germline loops: CDR1 SGHTA, CDR2 FQGNSA. The CDR3 spans 16 residues. The CDR3 nucleotides read TGTGCCAGCAGCTTAGAGGGGAGGGGAATAGGCAATGAGCAGTTCTTC. The encoded protein is CASSLEGRGIGNEQFF. The whole variable domain, remainder taken from reference TRBV7-2 and TRBJ2-1, is GAGVSQSPSNKVTEKGKDVELRCDPISGHTALYWYRQSLGQGLEFLIYFQGNSAPDKSGLPSDRFSAERTGGSVSTLTIQRTQQEDSAVYLCASSLEGRGIGNEQFFGPGTRLTVL.

The chain combines TRBV4-2 with TRBJ2-1; a possible D gene is TRBD2 (6 bases). The V gene lost 3 bases and the J gene lost 0 bases, with 15 bases spanning the gap. Germline V gives CDR1 LGHNA, CDR2 YNFKEQ. This CDR3 is built from 17 residues. The CDR3 region is CASSHALSGSSYNEQFF. CDR3 DNA sequence: TGTGCCAGCAGCCATGCCCTTAGCGGTAGCTCCTACAATGAGCAGTTCTTC.

This clonotype has at least ten counts. In nucleotides, the CDR3 is TGTGCCAGCAGTTTAGCGGCCTGGGGGGGCTTGAACGAGCAGTACTTC. Its protein product is CASSLAAWGGLNEQYF. The V and J genes are TRBV27 and TRBJ2-7; D perhaps matches TRBD2 (7 bases). CDR3 size: 16 residues. Per germline, CDR1 MNHEY and CDR2 SMNVEV (reference sequence). The V end was cut by 2 bases, the J end by 5 bases, with 19 bases between.

This sequence joins TRBV28 and TRBJ1-2; 9 bases map to TRBD1. After removal of 3 bases from V and 4 bases from J, the junction contained 12 bases not matched to a gene. This CDR3 is built from 17 residues. The V gene's germline CDR1 is MDHEN and CDR2 SYDVKM. The CDR3 reads CASSFGTGGAPVYGYTF. CDR3 bases: TGTGCCAGCAGTTTCGGCACAGGGGGCGCCCCCGTCTATGGCTACACCTTC.